This TCR beta chain was found in a study of T cell responses to AZD1222 COVID-19 vaccine. The germline gives CDR1 LNHNV, CDR2 YYDKDF (reference sequence). The CDR3 consists of 15 residues. V was clipped by 0 bases and J by 2 bases, with 11 bases between them. Worth noting for this clone: Its antigen is undetermined.

Repertoires were generated with immunoSEQ multiplex PCR, while TCRdb's copy carries only in-frame clones and drops some. The table lists approximately 110,000 clones, 89% of them singletons. Overall study results and limits: Increases in Spike-specific TCR breadth and depth were seen after two AZD1222 doses. Spike was spanned by vaccine-associated CD4 TCRs, with dominance at 160-218 and 743-854.

The sequence was obtained from an adult in good health. Specimen: peripheral blood, collected on day 0 of AZD1222 vaccination. The chain uses TRBV15 and TRBJ2-7; D is possibly TRBD1 (6 bases). CDR3 coding DNA: TGTGCCACCAGCAGAGACCCGGACAGTACCTACGAGCAGTACTTC. The encoded protein is CATSRDPDSTYEQYF.